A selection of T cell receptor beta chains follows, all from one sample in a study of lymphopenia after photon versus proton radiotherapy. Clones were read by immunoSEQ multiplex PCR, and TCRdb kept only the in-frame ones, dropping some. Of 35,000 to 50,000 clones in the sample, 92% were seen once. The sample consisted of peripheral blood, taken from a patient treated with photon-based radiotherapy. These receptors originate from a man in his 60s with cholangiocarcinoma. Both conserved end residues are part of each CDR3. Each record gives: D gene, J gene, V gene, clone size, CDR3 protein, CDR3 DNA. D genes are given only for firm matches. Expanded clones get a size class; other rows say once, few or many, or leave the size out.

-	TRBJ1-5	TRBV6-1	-	CASSEGQAGQPQHF	TGTGCCAGCAGTGAAGGGCAGGCAGGGCAGCCCCAGCATTTT
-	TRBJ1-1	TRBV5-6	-	CASSLVPGMTEAFF	TGTGCCAGCAGCTTGGTTCCGGGTATGACTGAAGCTTTCTTT
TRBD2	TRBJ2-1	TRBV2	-	CASSGIGGRALGEQFF	TGTGCCAGCAGTGGAATCGGCGGGAGGGCCCTAGGGGAGCAGTTCTTC
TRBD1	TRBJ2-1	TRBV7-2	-	CASSRQGDEQFF	TGTGCCAGCAGCCGACAGGGCGATGAGCAGTTCTTC
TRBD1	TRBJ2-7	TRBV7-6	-	CASSLLDREHEQYF	TGTGCCAGCAGCTTACTGGACAGGGAGCACGAGCAGTACTTC
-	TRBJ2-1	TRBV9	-	CASSAGTETYNEQFF	TGTGCCAGCAGCGCCGGGACGGAAACCTACAATGAGCAGTTCTTC
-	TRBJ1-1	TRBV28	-	CAISRGTGPAFF	TGTGCCATCAGCAGAGGAACAGGGCCAGCTTTCTTT
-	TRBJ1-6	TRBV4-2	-	CASSQDISPPLHF	TGTGCCAGCAGCCAAGATATCAGCCCACCCCTCCACTTT
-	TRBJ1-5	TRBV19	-	CASSIIPGDNQPQHF	TGTGCCAGTAGTATTATCCCAGGGGACAATCAGCCCCAGCATTTT
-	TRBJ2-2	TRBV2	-	CASSEPKRNTGELFF	TGTGCCAGCAGTGAACCAAAACGGAACACCGGGGAGCTGTTTTTT
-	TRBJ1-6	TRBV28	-	CASSSGQANSPLHF	TGTGCCAGCAGTTCGGGGCAGGCCAACTCACCCCTCCACTTT
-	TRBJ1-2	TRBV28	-	CASSLNGWYGYTF	TGTGCCAGCAGTTTAAACGGCTGGTATGGCTACACCTTC
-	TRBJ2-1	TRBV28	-	CASSFEGIYSYNEQFF	TGTGCCAGCAGTTTTGAGGGGATTTACTCCTACAATGAGCAGTTCTTC
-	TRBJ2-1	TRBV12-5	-	CASEGPGARHEQFF	TGTGCTAGTGAAGGGCCAGGCGCCAGGCATGAGCAGTTCTTC
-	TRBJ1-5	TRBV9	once	CASSVTGDFNQPQHF	TGTGCCAGCAGCGTGACAGGAGACTTCAATCAGCCCCAGCATTTT
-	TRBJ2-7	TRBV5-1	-	CASSLEGAYEQYF	TGCGCCAGCAGCTTGGAGGGGGCCTACGAGCAGTACTTC
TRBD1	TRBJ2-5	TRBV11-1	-	CASSPNRQGQQETQYF	TGTGCCAGCAGCCCCAACCGACAGGGCCAACAAGAGACCCAGTACTTC
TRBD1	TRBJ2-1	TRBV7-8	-	CASSWTGSSYNEQFF	TGTGCCAGCAGCTGGACAGGGAGCTCCTACAATGAGCAGTTCTTC
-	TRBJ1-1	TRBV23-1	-	CAKKGKKDTEAFF	TGCGCCAAAAAGGGGAAAAAGGACACTGAAGCTTTCTTT
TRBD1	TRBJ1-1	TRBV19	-	CASSPPTGEAFF	TGTGCCAGTAGTCCACCGACAGGGGAAGCTTTCTTT
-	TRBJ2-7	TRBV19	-	CASSPRVWPSYEQYF	TGTGCCAGTAGCCCTAGAGTGTGGCCGTCCTACGAGCAGTACTTC
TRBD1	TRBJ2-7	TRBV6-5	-	CASSSPTGGAYEQYF	TGTGCCAGCAGTTCCCCGACAGGGGGCGCCTACGAGCAGTACTTC
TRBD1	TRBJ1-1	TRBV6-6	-	CASTSRGGQENTEAFF	TGTGCCAGCACCTCGAGAGGGGGACAGGAGAACACTGAAGCTTTCTTT